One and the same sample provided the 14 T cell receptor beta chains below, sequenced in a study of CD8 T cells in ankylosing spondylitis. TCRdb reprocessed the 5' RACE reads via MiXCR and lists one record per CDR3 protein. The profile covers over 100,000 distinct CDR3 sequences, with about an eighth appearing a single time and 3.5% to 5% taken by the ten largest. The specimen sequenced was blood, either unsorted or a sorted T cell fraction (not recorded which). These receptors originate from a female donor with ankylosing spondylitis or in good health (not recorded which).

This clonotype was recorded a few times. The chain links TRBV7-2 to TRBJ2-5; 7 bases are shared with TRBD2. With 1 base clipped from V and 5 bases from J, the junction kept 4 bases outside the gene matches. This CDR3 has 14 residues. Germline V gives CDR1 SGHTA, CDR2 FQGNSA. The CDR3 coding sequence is TGTGCCAGCAGCTTAGATTGGACTAGTGAGACCCAGTACTTC. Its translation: CASSLDWTSETQYF.

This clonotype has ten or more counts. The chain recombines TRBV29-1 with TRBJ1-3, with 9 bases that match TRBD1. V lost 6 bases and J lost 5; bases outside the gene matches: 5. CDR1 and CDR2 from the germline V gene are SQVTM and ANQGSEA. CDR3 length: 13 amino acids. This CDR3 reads CSVLGTGRNTIYF. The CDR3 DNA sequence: TGCAGCGTCCTCGGGACAGGGAGAAACACCATATATTTT.

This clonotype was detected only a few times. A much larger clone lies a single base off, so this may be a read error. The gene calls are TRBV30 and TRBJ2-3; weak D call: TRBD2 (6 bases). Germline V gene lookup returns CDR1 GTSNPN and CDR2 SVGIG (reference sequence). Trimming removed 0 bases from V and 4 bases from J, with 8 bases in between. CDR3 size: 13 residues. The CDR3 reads CAWSVWEADTQYF. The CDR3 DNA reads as TGTGCCTGGAGTGTGTGGGAGGCAGATACGCAGTATTTT.

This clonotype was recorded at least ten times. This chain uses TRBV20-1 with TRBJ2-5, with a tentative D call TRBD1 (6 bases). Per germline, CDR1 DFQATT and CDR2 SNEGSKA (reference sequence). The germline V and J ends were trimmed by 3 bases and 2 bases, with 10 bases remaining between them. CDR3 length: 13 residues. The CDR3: CSARRTAQETQYF. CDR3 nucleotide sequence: TGCAGTGCTAGGAGGACAGCGCAAGAGACCCAGTACTTC.

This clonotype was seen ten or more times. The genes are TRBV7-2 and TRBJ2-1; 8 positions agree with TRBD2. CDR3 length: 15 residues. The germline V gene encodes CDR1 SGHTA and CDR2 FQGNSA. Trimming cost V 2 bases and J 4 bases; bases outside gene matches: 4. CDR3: CASSLSGGLYNEQFF. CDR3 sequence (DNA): TGTGCCAGCAGCTTATCGGGGGGGCTTTACAATGAGCAGTTCTTC.

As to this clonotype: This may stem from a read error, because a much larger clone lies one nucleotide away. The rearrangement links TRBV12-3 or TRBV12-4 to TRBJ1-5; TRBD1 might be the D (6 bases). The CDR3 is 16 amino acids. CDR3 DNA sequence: TGTGTCAGCAGTGGGGGGGGGGCTTATAGCAATCAGCCCCAGCATTTT. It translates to CVSSGGGAYSNQPQHF.

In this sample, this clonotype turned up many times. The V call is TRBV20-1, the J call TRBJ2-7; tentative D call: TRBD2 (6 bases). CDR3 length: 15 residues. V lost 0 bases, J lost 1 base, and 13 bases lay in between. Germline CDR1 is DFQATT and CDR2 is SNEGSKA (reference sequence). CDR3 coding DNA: TGCAGTGCTAGAGATCCGACTAGATTTTCCTACGAGCAGTACTTC. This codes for CSARDPTRFSYEQYF.

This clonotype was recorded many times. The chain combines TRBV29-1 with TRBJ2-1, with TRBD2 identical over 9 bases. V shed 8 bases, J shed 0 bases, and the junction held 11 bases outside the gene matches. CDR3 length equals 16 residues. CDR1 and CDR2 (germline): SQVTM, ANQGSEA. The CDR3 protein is CSSRSSGAHSYNEQFF. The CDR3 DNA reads TGCAGCTCCAGGTCTAGCGGGGCTCACTCCTACAATGAGCAGTTCTTC.

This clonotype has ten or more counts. The CDR3 protein is CARSAGTGLNNEQFF. CDR3 coding DNA: TGTGCTAGGAGCGCCGGGACAGGGCTGAACAATGAGCAGTTCTTC. The rearrangement joins TRBV12-5 to TRBJ2-1; TRBD1 agrees at 9 bases. Germline V gene lookup returns CDR1 LGHNT and CDR2 FRNRAP. J gave up 5 bases and V 9 bases, and 11 bases lay outside the gene matches. The CDR3 loop spans 15 amino acids.

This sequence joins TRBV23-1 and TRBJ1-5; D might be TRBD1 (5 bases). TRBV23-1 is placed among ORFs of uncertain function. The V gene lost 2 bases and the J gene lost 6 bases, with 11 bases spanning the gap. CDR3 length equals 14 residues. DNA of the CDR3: TGCGCCAGCAGTCAAGGGGGAGGTGGTCAGCCCCAGCATTTT. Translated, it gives CASSQGGGGQPQHF.

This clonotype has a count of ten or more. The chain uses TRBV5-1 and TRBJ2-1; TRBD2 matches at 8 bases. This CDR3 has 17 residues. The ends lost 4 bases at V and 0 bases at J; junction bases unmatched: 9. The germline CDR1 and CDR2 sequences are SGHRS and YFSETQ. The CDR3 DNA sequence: TGCGCCAGCAGCCGCTATAGCGGGGCTAGCTCCTACAATGAGCAGTTCTTC. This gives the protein CASSRYSGASSYNEQFF.

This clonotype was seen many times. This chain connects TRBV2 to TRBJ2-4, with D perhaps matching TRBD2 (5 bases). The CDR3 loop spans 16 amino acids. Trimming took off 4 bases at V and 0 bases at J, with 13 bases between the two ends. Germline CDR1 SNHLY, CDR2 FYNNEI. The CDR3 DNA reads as TGTGCCAGCAGTGTTCGAAGGGAGCTAGCCAAAAACATTCAGTACTTC. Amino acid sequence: CASSVRRELAKNIQYF.

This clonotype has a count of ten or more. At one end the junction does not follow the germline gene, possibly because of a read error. CDR3 region: CSARGPLNTDTQYF. The CDR3 nucleotides are TGCAGTGCGAGAGGACCGTTGAACACAGATACGCAGTATTTT. This chain uses TRBV20-1 with TRBJ2-3; D gene unclear. Germline V gene lookup returns CDR1 DFQATT and CDR2 SNEGSKA (reference sequence). The CDR3 loop spans 14 amino acids.

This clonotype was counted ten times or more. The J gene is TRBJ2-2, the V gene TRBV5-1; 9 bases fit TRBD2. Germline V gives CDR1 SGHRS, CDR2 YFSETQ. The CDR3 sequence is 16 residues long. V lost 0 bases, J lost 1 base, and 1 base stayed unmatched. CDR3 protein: CASSLASGVNTGELFF. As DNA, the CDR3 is TGCGCCAGCAGCTTGGCTAGCGGGGTGAACACCGGGGAGCTGTTTTTT.